Shown below are 32 T cell receptor beta chains from a single sample sequenced in a study of T-cell reconstitution after alpha-beta-depleted transplantation in children. A TCRbeta library incorporating unique molecular identifiers was prepared. MiXCR, applied by TCRdb to the PCR reads, yields one record per CDR3 protein. Of fewer than 120,000 distinct CDR3 sequences in the sample, about 9.3% were seen once. The sample here was PBMCs from the stem cell graft donor, taken from the stem cell graft. These receptors came from a human donor who donated a stem cell graft to a child with acute lymphoblastic leukemia.

In its sample, this clonotype was seen many times. CDR3 region: CSASPHNSNQPQHF. The DNA for the CDR3 is TGCAGTGCTAGCCCCCACAATAGCAATCAGCCCCAGCATTTT. The V gene is TRBV20-1, the J gene TRBJ1-5; D uncertain. The germline CDR1 and CDR2 sequences are DFQATT and SNEGSKA (reference sequence). This CDR3 is 14 amino acids long. V lost 3 bases to trimming and J lost 0 bases, with 9 bases between them.

In its sample, this clonotype was seen many times. This chain links TRBV20-1 with TRBJ2-3; no clear D gene. V was trimmed by 1 base and J by 2 bases, leaving 13 bases between them. CDR3 length equals 15 residues. CDR1 and CDR2 (germline): DFQATT, SNEGSKA (reference sequence). CDR3 nucleotides: TGCAGTGCTAGAGTCCCTGCAACAGCCACAGATACGCAGTATTTT. Encoded protein: CSARVPATATDTQYF.

There are many counts of this clonotype. V gene TRBV14 combines with J gene TRBJ1-6; unclear D gene. The CDR3 extends over 19 amino acids. Germline V lookup: CDR1 SGHDN, CDR2 FVKESK. V was shortened by 4 bases and J by 0 bases, with 19 bases between the two germline ends. The CDR3 loop reads CASSLPIDGRGSYNSPLHF. CDR3 in DNA: TGTGCCAGCAGCCTTCCGATCGACGGACGAGGCTCCTATAATTCACCCCTCCACTTT.

In this sample, this clonotype turned up many times. J is TRBJ2-2 and V is TRBV6-5, with D hard to call. The CDR3 runs to 16 residues. Looked up from germline, CDR1 is MNHEY and CDR2 is SVGAGI. V was trimmed by 2 bases and J by 2 bases, leaving 12 bases between them. In DNA form, the CDR3 reads TGTGCCAGCAGTTACGAGGCAGGCGGCAACACCGGGGAGCTGTTTTTT. Translation: CASSYEAGGNTGELFF.

This clonotype was seen ten or more times. The chain employs TRBV18 and TRBJ1-4; a weak D match, TRBD1 (5 bases). This CDR3 comprises 15 residues. V lost 3 bases to trimming and J lost 4 bases, with 12 bases between them. The germline CDR1 and CDR2 sequences are KGHSH and LQKENI. CDR3 DNA: TGTGCCAGCTCACCGGGCGGACAAGTTAATGAAAAACTGTTTTTT. This gives the protein CASSPGGQVNEKLFF.

This clonotype was counted ten times or more. The chain recombines TRBV7-9 with TRBJ2-1; no definite D call. Germline V gene data show CDR1 as SEHNR and CDR2 as FQNEAQ (reference sequence). The CDR3 extends over 9 amino acids. Trimming shortened V by 8 bases and J by 8 bases, and 4 bases separated the two germline ends. The CDR3 here is CASGDEQFF. The CDR3 coding sequence is TGTGCCAGCGGGGATGAGCAGTTCTTC.

This clonotype came up many times. This rearrangement joins TRBV24-1 to TRBJ1-5; a possible D gene is TRBD1 (5 bases). Trimming left V 2 bases short and J 0 bases short, with 13 bases between. CDR1 is KGHDR and CDR2 is SFDVKD in the germline V gene. The length of the CDR3 is 17 residues. The CDR3 reads CATSDWVMGDSNQPQHF. Here the CDR3 DNA reads TGTGCCACCAGTGATTGGGTAATGGGGGATAGCAATCAGCCCCAGCATTTT.

The sample holds many counts of this clonotype. The V gene is TRBV7-2, the J gene TRBJ1-2; no firm D call. With 0 bases removed from V and 4 bases from J, the gap between germline ends came to 9 bases. This CDR3 contains 14 residues. Germline CDR1 is SGHTA and CDR2 is FQGNSA. The CDR3 loop reads CASSLAFGVYGYTF. The CDR3 coding sequence is TGTGCCAGCAGCTTAGCGTTTGGGGTCTATGGCTACACCTTC.

In regard to this clonotype: A much larger clone lies one base from this, so it may be a read error. The rearrangement links TRBV3-1 to TRBJ2-1; 13 bases are shared with TRBD2. CDR3 length: 17 residues. The germline CDR1 and CDR2 sequences are LGHDT and YNNKEL (reference sequence). CDR3 residues: CASCQDRTSGGYNEQFF. The DNA of the CDR3 is TGTGCCAGCTGCCAAGACAGGACTAGCGGGGGCTACAATGAGCAGTTCTTC.

This clonotype was seen at least ten times. The V and J genes are TRBV9 and TRBJ2-7, with TRBD2 identical over 7 bases. Germline V CDR1 and CDR2: SGDLS, YYNGEE. The J segment lost 5 bases and the V segment lost 0 bases, leaving 8 bases of the junction unmatched. The CDR3 has 15 residues. CDR3 nucleotides: TGTGCCAGCAGCGTAGTGGCCAGCGGGAACAACGAGCAGTACTTC. It codes for CASSVVASGNNEQYF. Together with reference TRBV9 and TRBJ2-7, the CDR3 gives the full variable domain: DSGVTQTPKHLITATGQRVTLRCSPRSGDLSVYWYQQSLDQGLQFLIQYYNGEERAKGNILERFSAQQFPDLHSELNLSSLELGDSALYFCASSVVASGNNEQYFGPGTRLTVT.

In this sample, this clonotype turned up many times. The chain links TRBV5-1 to TRBJ2-4, with D tentatively TRBD1 (6 bases). This CDR3 has 16 residues. Trimming pared 4 bases from V and 1 base from J, leaving 15 bases between. The germline V gene encodes CDR1 SGHRS and CDR2 YFSETQ. CDR3: CASSPVDSSAKNIQYF. The CDR3 DNA reads as TGCGCCAGCAGCCCTGTGGACAGTTCGGCCAAAAACATTCAGTACTTC.

This clonotype came up many times. V and J are TRBV6-5 and TRBJ2-7; weak D call: TRBD1 (6 bases). Germline assignment: CDR1 MNHEY and CDR2 SVGAGI. The CDR3 totals 17 residues. V was cut by 5 bases and J by 6 bases, with 26 bases left in between. CDR3: CASSQGPPGTTALEQYF. Written as DNA, the CDR3 is TGTGCCAGCAGTCAGGGGCCACCGGGAACAACAGCACTCGAGCAGTACTTC.

Remarks on this clonotype: This sequence may be a read error, since a much larger clone differs from it by one base. V gene TRBV29-1 combines with J gene TRBJ2-7, with 12 bases matching TRBD2. The CDR3 runs 13 residues. Germline lookup yields CDR1 SQVTM and CDR2 ANQGSEA. Here the CDR3 reads CSAGLAGTYEPYF. The CDR3 region has the DNA TGCAGCGCTGGACTAGCGGGAACCTACGAGCCGTACTTC.

This clonotype showed up many times. The rearrangement joins TRBV12-3 or TRBV12-4 to TRBJ2-5, with 7 bases lining up with TRBD1. The CDR3 has 16 amino acids. Trimming took 2 bases from V and 1 from J; bases not matched to a gene: 7. The CDR3 DNA follows: TGTGCCAGCAGTTTATTGGGACAGCTAATCCAAGAGACCCAGTACTTC. Translated, it gives CASSLLGQLIQETQYF.

This clonotype has a count of ten or more. The chain is built from TRBV15 and TRBJ2-5, with 7 nucleotides matching TRBD1. Germline V gene data show CDR1 as LNHNV and CDR2 as YYDKDF (reference sequence). The CDR3 runs to 15 residues. Unmatched junction bases numbered 8, after V lost 0 bases and J lost 7 bases. This CDR3 is CATSRDRTGGGTQYF. Written as DNA, the CDR3 is TGTGCCACCAGCAGAGATCGGACAGGTGGTGGGACCCAGTACTTC.

Turning to this clonotype: A single base separates this from a much larger clone, so it may be a read error. The V call is TRBV29-1, the J call TRBJ2-5; possible D gene TRBD1, 6 bases. This CDR3 comprises 12 residues. The germline V gene encodes CDR1 SQVTM and CDR2 ANQGSEA. The CDR3 DNA follows: TGCAGCGCCAGGGGCTTTCAAGGGACCCAGTACTTC. The encoded protein is CSARGFQGTQYF.

This clonotype has ten or more counts. V gene TRBV14 combines with J gene TRBJ2-1, with D perhaps matching TRBD2 (6 bases). Germline V lookup: CDR1 SGHDN, CDR2 FVKESK. This CDR3 is 17 amino acids long. V was cut by 3 bases and J by 0 bases, with 15 bases left in between. CDR3 protein: CASSHYTGLFSYNEQFF. DNA for the CDR3: TGTGCCAGCAGCCACTACACCGGACTATTCTCCTACAATGAGCAGTTCTTC.

The V gene is TRBV7-2, the J gene TRBJ1-4; D gene unclear. The CDR3 has 15 amino acids. The germline V gene encodes CDR1 SGHTA and CDR2 FQGNSA. The V and J ends lost 5 bases and 0 bases respectively, with 10 bases between them. The CDR3 sequence is CASSSYIATNEKLFF. DNA of the CDR3: TGTGCCAGCAGCAGCTACATTGCAACTAATGAAAAACTGTTTTTT.

This clonotype has ten or more counts. The chain combines TRBV20-1 with TRBJ1-1; D ambiguous. Germline assignment: CDR1 DFQATT and CDR2 SNEGSKA (reference sequence). The germline V and J ends were trimmed by 3 bases and 5 bases, with 16 bases remaining between them. This CDR3 has 14 amino acids. Here the CDR3 reads CSASPGVLRTEAFF. The CDR3 nucleotides read TGCAGTGCTAGCCCCGGGGTGCTAAGGACTGAAGCTTTCTTT.

Ten or more counts support this clonotype. The V and J genes are TRBV12-3 or TRBV12-4 and TRBJ2-7; D gene unclear. Deletions cut 6 bases from V and 0 bases from J, with 9 bases between. The CDR3 runs to 13 residues. The CDR3 reads CASRAASSYEQYF. The CDR3, as DNA: TGTGCCAGCAGAGCCGCTAGCTCCTACGAGCAGTACTTC.

This chain uses TRBV30 with TRBJ1-1; 8 bases are shared with TRBD1. V lost 4 bases, J lost 1 base, and 11 bases stayed unmatched. The CDR3 extends over 16 amino acids. CDR1 and CDR2 from the germline V gene are GTSNPN and SVGIG (reference sequence). The CDR3 region is CAWNTGQGLANTEAFF. The CDR3 region has the DNA TGTGCCTGGAACACCGGACAGGGTTTGGCGAACACTGAAGCTTTCTTT.

This clonotype was seen ten or more times. V is TRBV7-2 and J is TRBJ2-3; TRBD1 matches 10 bases. CDR3 length: 18 amino acids. Germline CDR1 is SGHTA and CDR2 is FQGNSA. The ends lost 3 bases at V and 3 bases at J; junction bases unmatched: 12. For the CDR3, the DNA is TGTGCCAGCAGCTTCACGGGACAGGGGCTCTCCTTTACAGATACGCAGTATTTT. It codes for CASSFTGQGLSFTDTQYF.

At least ten counts were recorded for this clonotype. V gene TRBV20-1 combines with J gene TRBJ2-5, with 9 bases matching TRBD1. This CDR3 contains 16 residues. The J segment lost 5 bases and the V segment lost 4 bases, leaving 14 bases of the junction unmatched. CDR1 is DFQATT, CDR2 SNEGSKA, per germline (reference sequence). CDR3 bases: TGCAGTGCTATCCCCGATACCGGGACAGGGTGGGAGACCCAGTACTTC. This codes for CSAIPDTGTGWETQYF.

Concerning this clonotype itself: The junction does not match germline at one end; this may be a read error. The chain couples TRBV29-1 to TRBJ2-6, with a possible D match to TRBD1 (5 bases). The V gene's germline CDR1 is SQVTM and CDR2 ANQGSEA. The CDR3 is 13 amino acids. CDR3 nucleotides: TGCAGCGTTGACCTGAAAGGGGCCAACGGCCTGACTTTC. This encodes CSVDLKGANGLTF.

This clonotype was counted ten times or more. The rearrangement links TRBV19 to TRBJ1-5; unclear D gene. The CDR3 loop spans 13 amino acids. Germline CDR1 is LNHDA and CDR2 is SQIVND (reference sequence). Deletions cut 5 bases from V and 10 bases from J, with 15 bases between. The CDR3, as DNA: TGTGCCAGTAGTCCCCCGCCGGGGATACCCCAGCATTTT. Translated, it gives CASSPPPGIPQHF.

Remarks on this clonotype: A much larger clone differs from this one at a single base, so this may be a read error. The rearrangement joins TRBV28 to TRBJ2-1; TRBD2 aligns across 9 bases. In germline, CDR1 is MDHEN, CDR2 SYDVKM. The CDR3 spans 15 residues. The DNA of the CDR3 is TGTGCCAGCAGTTTGGGCGGGAGGGCCGGGAATGAGCATTTCTTC. Its translation: CASSLGGRAGNEHFF.

This clonotype has ten or more counts. Here the CDR3 reads CSVDQGGINTEAFF. In DNA form, the CDR3 reads TGCAGCGTTGATCAGGGGGGGATAAACACTGAAGCTTTCTTT. V and J are TRBV29-1 and TRBJ1-1, with TRBD1 identical over 7 bases. The V gene end was trimmed by 3 bases and the J gene end by 2 bases; junction bases not matched to a gene: 6. CDR1 SQVTM and CDR2 ANQGSEA come from the germline V gene. The CDR3 contains 14 residues.

This clonotype was counted at least ten times. The rearrangement uses TRBV25-1 and TRBJ2-1, with 9 bases identical to TRBD1. This CDR3 comprises 20 residues. V dropped 5 bases and J dropped 4; count of bases not matched to a gene: 21. The germline V gene has CDR1 MGHDK and CDR2 SYGVNS. The DNA of the CDR3 is TGTGCCAGCAGTACTAACCAAGGGGGGACAGGGAATCGATTTTACAATGAGCAGTTCTTC. It encodes CASSTNQGGTGNRFYNEQFF.

In its sample, this clonotype was seen many times. This chain joins TRBV20-1 and TRBJ1-5; maybe TRBD1 (6 bases). With 4 bases removed from V and 2 bases from J, the gap between germline ends came to 9 bases. CDR1 and CDR2 (germline): DFQATT, SNEGSKA (reference sequence). The length of the CDR3 is 13 residues. The CDR3 loop is CSAIYRGNQPQHF. CDR3 DNA: TGCAGTGCTATTTACAGGGGCAATCAGCCCCAGCATTTT.

The V and J genes are TRBV11-2 and TRBJ2-1, with 13 bases identical to TRBD2. This CDR3 has 19 amino acids. J gave up 8 bases and V 4 bases, and 17 bases lay outside the gene matches. In germline, CDR1 is SGHAT, CDR2 FQNNGV. The CDR3 bases are TGTGCCAGCAGCTCCGGACCCGAGGGACTAGCGGGAAAAATTGATGAGCAGTTCTTC. Encoded protein: CASSSGPEGLAGKIDEQFF.

At least ten counts were recorded for this clonotype. The chain couples TRBV21-1 to TRBJ1-1; the table names TRBD1, a call not compared with the DNA. TRBV21-1 represents a pseudogene. The CDR3 has 15 amino acids. CDR3 protein: CASSTNRGLNTEAFF. DNA for the CDR3: TGTGCCAGCAGCACCAACAGGGGCCTGAACACTGAAGCTTTCTTT.

This clonotype has a count of ten or more. The rearrangement joins TRBV7-9 to TRBJ2-4; D possibly uses TRBD1 or TRBD2 (6 bases each). Per germline, CDR1 SEHNR and CDR2 FQNEAQ (reference sequence). Trimming removed 5 bases at V and 1 base at J, with 15 bases between. The length of the CDR3 is 16 residues. CDR3 residues: CASSPREGGAKNIQYF. In DNA, the CDR3 is TGTGCCAGCAGCCCTAGAGAAGGGGGGGCCAAAAACATTCAGTACTTC.